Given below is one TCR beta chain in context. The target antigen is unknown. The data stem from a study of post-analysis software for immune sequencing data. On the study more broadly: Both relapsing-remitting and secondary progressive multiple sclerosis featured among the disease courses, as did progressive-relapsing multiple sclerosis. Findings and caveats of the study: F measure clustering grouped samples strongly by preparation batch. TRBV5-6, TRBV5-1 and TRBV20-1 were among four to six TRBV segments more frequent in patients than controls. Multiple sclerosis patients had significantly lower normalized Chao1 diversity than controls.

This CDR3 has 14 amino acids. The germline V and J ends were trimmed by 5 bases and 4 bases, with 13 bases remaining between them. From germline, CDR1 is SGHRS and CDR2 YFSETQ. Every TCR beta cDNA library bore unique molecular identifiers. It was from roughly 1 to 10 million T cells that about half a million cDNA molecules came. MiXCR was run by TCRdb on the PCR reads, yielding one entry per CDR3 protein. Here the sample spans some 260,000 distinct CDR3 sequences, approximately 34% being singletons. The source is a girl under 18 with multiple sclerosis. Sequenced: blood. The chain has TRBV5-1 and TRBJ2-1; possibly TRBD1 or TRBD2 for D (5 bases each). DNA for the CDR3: TGCGCCAGCAGGACAGACTACGTTTACAATGAGCAGTTCTTC. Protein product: CASRTDYVYNEQFF.